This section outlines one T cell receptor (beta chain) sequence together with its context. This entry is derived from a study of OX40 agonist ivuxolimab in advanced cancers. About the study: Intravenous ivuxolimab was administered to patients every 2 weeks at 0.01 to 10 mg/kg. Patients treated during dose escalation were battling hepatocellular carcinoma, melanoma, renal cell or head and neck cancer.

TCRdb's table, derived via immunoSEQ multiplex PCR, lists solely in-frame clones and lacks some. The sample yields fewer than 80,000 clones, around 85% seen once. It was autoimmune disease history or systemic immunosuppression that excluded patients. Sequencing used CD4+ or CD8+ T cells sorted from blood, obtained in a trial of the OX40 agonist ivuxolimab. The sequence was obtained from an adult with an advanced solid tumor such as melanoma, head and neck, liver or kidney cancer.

DNA for the CDR3: TGTGCCAGCAGCGTAGGAGCCGGATTGAACACTGAAGCTTTCTTT. Translation: CASSVGAGLNTEAFF. The gene calls are TRBV9 and TRBJ1-1; the D is unclear. Germline lookup yields CDR1 SGDLS and CDR2 YYNGEE. There are 15 residues in the CDR3. Trimming shortened V by 0 bases and J by 0 bases, and 9 bases separated the two germline ends.